This T cell receptor (beta chain) came from a study of Ad26.COV2.S vaccination and SARS-CoV-2 variants. Whole-study context: Once or twice, 56 days apart, Ad26.COV2.S was delivered intramuscularly. Study-level results: Total T cell responses, in the TCR breadth and depth analyses, may have been underestimated.

Sequencing used immunoSEQ multiplex PCR; TCRdb keeps in-frame clones, though not all of them. Among hundreds of thousands of clones, around 88% were seen once, and the ten largest hold around 5.3%. J gave up 2 bases and V 1 base, and 5 bases lay outside the gene matches. This CDR3 is built from 18 residues. The V gene's germline CDR1 is MGHRA and CDR2 YSYEKL. The treatment was: roughly 18 received Ad26.COV2.S at low or high dose, single or two shots; roughly five received placebo; per-sample allocation not given. Each sample was drawn 63 days after the first injection (of vaccine or placebo). An 18-55-year-old adult in Boston served as donor. As concerns this clone: Its antigen is not identified.

The sample was peripheral blood, taken in a trial of Ad26.COV2.S vaccine versus placebo. The chain couples TRBV4-1 to TRBJ2-2; 12 bases map to TRBD2. This sequence was found in a person aged 18-65 years who received the Ad26.COV2.S COVID-19 vaccine or a placebo. CDR3 in DNA: TGCGCCAGCAGCCAAGTTCGACTAGCGGGAGACAACACCGGGGAGCTGTTTTTT. Protein sequence: CASSQVRLAGDNTGELFF.